In its sample, the clone carrying this TCR beta chain was seen many times. Looked up from germline, CDR1 is SGHRS and CDR2 is YFSETQ. The CDR3 extends over 15 amino acids. With 4 bases clipped from V and 2 bases from J, the junction kept 8 bases outside the gene matches. The data were taken from a study of T-cell reconstitution after alpha-beta-depleted transplantation in children. It was with unique molecular identifiers that the TCRbeta library was prepared. One entry per CDR3 protein, called by TCRdb with MiXCR from the PCR reads. The table shows a few hundred thousand distinct CDR3 sequences, with approximately 10% occurring only once.

This TCR was recovered from a human donor who donated a stem cell graft to a child with acute lymphoblastic leukemia. The sequencing here drew on PBMCs from the stem cell graft donor, taken from the stem cell graft. This chain uses TRBV5-1 with TRBJ2-5; 7 bases map to TRBD1. In DNA, the CDR3 is TGCGCCAGCAGCCGAGGACGACAGGGACAAGAGACCCAGTACTTC. It codes for CASSRGRQGQETQYF. The full variable domain, rest sourced from reference TRBV5-1 and TRBJ2-5, is KAGVTQTPRYLIKTRGQQVTLSCSPISGHRSVSWYQQTPGQGLQFLFEYFSETQRNKGNFPGRFSGRQFSNSRSEMNVSTLELGDSALYLCASSRGRQGQETQYFGPGTRLLVL.